This record looks at one TCR beta chain sequence and its context. This clonotype was counted a few times. This receptor's antigen is unknown. Base qualities were left out, and no much larger clone turns up one base away. These data are taken from a study of T cell repertoires in cytomegalovirus infection (dated by TCRdb to about 2019). Regarding the study in general: Donor HLA type was relevant to the analysis, because carriage of CMV infection together with the matching HLA type was indicated by public TCR beta signatures. General conclusions and limits of the study: In both this cohort and an independent cohort of more than 350 donors, the cumulative frequency of public TCR beta family members distinguished carriers of CMV infection plus the relevant HLA type. The ex vivo response was dominated by HLA-C-restricted CMV-specific TCR beta clonotypes, which also provided the single most frequent clonotype in two of eight donors.

Sequencing used an Illumina HiSeq 1500. TCRdb's own reprocessing of the public reads used fastp at Q25 and MiXCR and kept productive beta chains. CDR3 protein duplicates are merged, each entry listing the most common genes and DNA. This sample lists roughly 100,000 distinct CDR3 sequences; 16% were detected once. Of the sample, about 8.8% is held by the ten largest clones. Per the germline V gene, SGHTA is the CDR1 and FQGNSA is the CDR2. From its cysteine to its phenylalanine, the CDR3 spans 15 amino acids. Left in the record is the CDR3 DNA by itself, 45 bases read in frame from the first base. For this chain, trimming is 4 bases at the V end and 2 bases at the J end, and the number of junction bases without a gene match is 3.

The sample comprised PBMCs. This receptor was taken from a human donor in good health (CMV status not recorded). Some clones in this sample may be carry-over from other donors' samples. In this chain, TRBV7-2 is recombined with TRBJ1-3, with TRBD1 identical over 9 junction bases. The CDR3 amino acid sequence is: CASSSHRGPGNTIYF. The bases read TGTGCCAGCAGCTCACACAGGGGGCCTGGAAACACCATATATTTT.